This T cell receptor (beta chain) was captured in a study of blood T cells in healthy people across ages. The V and J ends lost 4 bases and 0 bases respectively, with 13 bases between them. The CDR3 totals 15 residues. The V gene's germline CDR1 is MNHNS and CDR2 SASEGT. PCR was performed a second time for about 7 to 12 cycles using a sample-barcoded 5' primer and a J-beta primer mix. Each CDR3 protein is one row after TCRdb ran MiXCR on the 5' RACE reads. The data show around 1,000,000 distinct CDR3 sequences, with 20% to 25% seen just once and around 0.75% held by the top ten. The sample was also linked to a second study, of T cells of mothers and their children. As that report states: The whole RNA yield was converted to cDNA, about 1.4 ug per 15 ul. An overlap that was slightly higher, though non-significant, was seen in related mother-child pairs versus unrelated pairs.

The chain uses TRBV6-1 and TRBJ2-7; TRBD1 might be the D (6 bases). The TCR comes from a girl aged 2 to 10 in good health. Input material: blood. The CDR3 nucleotides read TGTGCCAGCAGTGTCGTAAGGGACACCTCCTACGAGCAGTACTTC. Protein sequence: CASSVVRDTSYEQYF.